Listed below are T cell receptor beta chains from one sample, sequenced in a study of human T cells and chemical hapten exposure. TCRdb re-derived calls from the RACE reads in MiXCR, one entry per CDR3 protein. The sample has a few hundred thousand distinct CDR3 sequences; about 6.9% are singletons. Specimen: whole blood, collected in connection with sensitization to the hapten diphenylcyclopropenone (DPC). The source is a woman younger than 30 with alopecia areata. Some clones in this sample may be carry-over from other donors' samples. Each CDR3 is given with its conserved first and last residue. D genes are given only for firm matches. For some rows the clone size is stated as once, few or many, or as a class when expanded; others skip it.

V	J	size	D	DNA	CDR3
TRBV4-1	TRBJ2-3	NA	NA	TGCGCCAGCAGCCAAGATCTGTACGGGATCACAGATACGCAGTATTTT	CASSQDLYGITDTQYF
TRBV27	TRBJ1-1	NA	TRBD1	TGTGCCAGCAGTTTCCTTCTGGACAGGGAAGGTGAAGCTTTCTTT	CASSFLLDREGEAFF
TRBV12-3/TRBV12-4	TRBJ1-5	NA	NA	TGTGCCAGCAGTTTCCAGCATAATCAGCCCCAGCATTTT	CASSFQHNQPQHF
TRBV14	TRBJ1-4	many	TRBD1	TGTGCCAGCAGCCCCATACAGGGGGGTGAAAAACTGTTTTTT	CASSPIQGGEKLFF
TRBV24-1	TRBJ2-7	few	NA	TGTGCCACCAGTGATGCCGGGGCCCTAACCTACGAGCAGTACTTC	CATSDAGALTYEQYF
TRBV4-3	TRBJ2-2	NA	NA	TGCGCCAGCAGCCTCGGGACTTTTACCGGGGAGCTGTTTTTT	CASSLGTFTGELFF
TRBV12-3/TRBV12-4	TRBJ2-7	NA	NA	TGTGCCAGCAGCCCGATGACAGGCACCTACGAGCAGTACTTC	CASSPMTGTYEQYF
TRBV7-9	TRBJ1-3	NA	NA	TGTGCCAGCAGCTTAGCTGGAGGGGGGATCTCTGGAAACACCATATATTTT	CASSLAGGGISGNTIYF
TRBV7-3	TRBJ1-2	many	NA	TGTGCCAGCAGCCCCTCCCAGGGGAACTATGGCTACACCTTC	CASSPSQGNYGYTF
TRBV10-3	TRBJ1-5	many	NA	TGTGCCATCAGTGCACTGAATAGCAATCAGCCCCAGCATTTT	CAISALNSNQPQHF
TRBV7-2	TRBJ2-1	NA	NA	TGTGCCAGCAGCCCACTCAGTAGCTCCTACAATGAGCAGTTCTTC	CASSPLSSSYNEQFF
TRBV12-3/TRBV12-4	TRBJ1-6	many	TRBD1	TGTGCCAGCAGCCCTGGACAGGGGGCAAATTCACCCCTCCACTTT	CASSPGQGANSPLHF
TRBV6-2/TRBV6-3	TRBJ2-7	NA	NA	TGTGCCAGCAGTCCGACGAGGGGATACGAGCAGTACTTC	CASSPTRGYEQYF
TRBV7-9	TRBJ1-6	many	NA	TGTGCCAGCAGCGGATCCGACTATAATTCACCCCTCCACTTT	CASSGSDYNSPLHF
TRBV7-2	TRBJ2-2	few	NA	TGTGCCAGCAGCCCCCAGTGGGGGAACACCGGGGAGCTGTTTTTT	CASSPQWGNTGELFF
TRBV20-1	TRBJ2-4	NA	NA	TGCAGTGCTGGGAGACATGGTTTAGCCAAAAACATTCAGTACTTC	CSAGRHGLAKNIQYF
TRBV20-1	TRBJ1-4	many	NA	TGCAGTGCTAGAGATATGACGCAGAGTGGCGAAAAACTGTTTTTT	CSARDMTQSGEKLFF
TRBV20-1	TRBJ1-6	NA	NA	TGCAGTGCTAGCCTCGACAGGTTATGGACACCCCTCCACTTT	CSASLDRLWTPLHF
TRBV7-9	TRBJ2-7	many	NA	TGTGCCAGCAGCTTAGTCGGGGACTACGAGCAGTACTTC	CASSLVGDYEQYF
TRBV6-2/TRBV6-3	TRBJ1-5	NA	NA	TGTGCCAGCACCCTCCACCGACAGGATATGGCAGCCCAGCATTTT	CASTLHRQDMAAQHF
TRBV18	TRBJ2-3	NA	TRBD2	TGTGCCAGCTCATCACAAGCGGGGGCCGGGACAGATACGCAGTATTTT	CASSSQAGAGTDTQYF
TRBV7-2	TRBJ2-3	many	NA	TGTGCCAGCAGCATGAACCGGGACTTAGCAGATACGCAGTATTTT	CASSMNRDLADTQYF
TRBV10-3	TRBJ2-3	many	TRBD2	TGTGCCATCTCCAGCGGGAGTGCCGCTGGGACAGATACGCAGTATTTT	CAISSGSAAGTDTQYF
TRBV28	TRBJ1-5	few	NA	TGTGCCAGCAGTTTATCGGGAATAGGAAGCAATCAGCCCCAGCATTTT	CASSLSGIGSNQPQHF
TRBV27	TRBJ2-7	NA	NA	TGTGCCAGCAGTTTAAGCTTTCCCCGGGACGAGCAGTACTTC	CASSLSFPRDEQYF
TRBV4-1	TRBJ1-1	many	NA	TGCGCCAGCAGCCGGGGGGCAAGCACTGAAGCTTTCTTT	CASSRGASTEAFF
TRBV4-2	TRBJ1-1	NA	NA	TGTGCCAGCAGCCAAGATAGGAGCAACCAGAACACTGAAGCTTTCTTT	CASSQDRSNQNTEAFF
TRBV20-1	TRBJ1-6	NA	TRBD1	TGCAGTGCTAGAGTCGGCGGGACAGGGTCGGTGCCCCTCCACTTT	CSARVGGTGSVPLHF
TRBV21-1	TRBJ2-2	NA	NA	TGTGCCAGCAGCAAAACGAGACAGAACACCGGGGAGCTGTTTTTT	CASSKTRQNTGELFF
TRBV18	TRBJ2-1	many	NA	TGTGCCAGCTCACCACCGTCTTTACAGGCCGAATTCTTC	CASSPPSLQAEFF
TRBV14	TRBJ2-3	NA	NA	TGTGCCAGCAGCCAAGACGGGTTACACAGGGGCACAGATACGCAGTATTTT	CASSQDGLHRGTDTQYF
TRBV7-2	TRBJ2-7	many	NA	TGTGCCAGCAGCTTAGAGGTAATTCTCCGCGAGCAGTACTTC	CASSLEVILREQYF
TRBV15	TRBJ2-7	NA	NA	TGTGCCACCAGCATGGACTACACCGCCTACGAGCAGTACTTC	CATSMDYTAYEQYF
TRBV7-2	TRBJ2-6	NA	NA	TGTGCCAGCAGTCCTCTACAGTCCGGGGCCAACGTCCTGACTTTC	CASSPLQSGANVLTF
TRBV6-6	TRBJ1-1	many	NA	TGTGCCAGCAGTATGGGACGGACGCACACTGAAGCTTTCTTT	CASSMGRTHTEAFF
TRBV7-9	TRBJ2-1	many	TRBD2	TGTGCCAGCAGCCCCGGGACTAGCGGGGTTTCGGATGAGCAGTTCTTC	CASSPGTSGVSDEQFF
TRBV7-2	TRBJ2-2	NA	NA	TGTGCCAGCAGCTCAAGGTGGGCGGGCACCGGGGAGCTGTTTTTT	CASSSRWAGTGELFF